A selection of T cell receptor beta chains follows, all from one sample in a study of patients and donors after allogeneic stem cell transplantation. Using its own MiXCR run on the RT-PCR reads, TCRdb lists one record per CDR3 protein. Of about 230,000 distinct CDR3 sequences in the sample, roughly 13% are singletons; the top ten hold 9.5% to 13%. The sequenced sample was blood, either unsorted or a sorted T cell fraction (not recorded which). These receptors came from a human donor who was either an allogeneic HSCT recipient or a stem cell or donor lymphocyte infusion donor (not recorded which). It is not recorded whose cells these are; they may come from a transplant donor. The CDR3 runs from the conserved cysteine through the conserved F or W. The D gene is left open where the match is weak. Rows give clone size only sometimes, using once, few, many, or a class for an expanded clone.

d_gene: NA
len: 14
abundance: NA
v_gene: TRBV12-3/TRBV12-4
j_gene: TRBJ2-4
CDR3aa: CASRSGKAKNIQYF
CDR3nt: TGTGCCAGCAGAAGTGGAAAAGCCAAAAACATTCAGTACTTC

d_gene: NA
len: 13
abundance: NA
v_gene: TRBV7-2
j_gene: TRBJ2-5
CDR3aa: CASSIGGWETQYF
CDR3nt: TGTGCCAGCAGCATAGGTGGTTGGGAGACCCAGTACTTC

d_gene: TRBD1
len: 16
abundance: NA
v_gene: TRBV5-1
j_gene: TRBJ1-2
CDR3aa: CASSIHTGALNYGYTF
CDR3nt: TGCGCCAGCAGCATCCATACAGGGGCCCTTAACTATGGCTACACCTTC

d_gene: NA
len: 13
abundance: many
v_gene: TRBV13
j_gene: TRBJ2-2
CDR3aa: CASRRTKAGELFF
CDR3nt: TGTGCCAGCAGGCGGACGAAAGCCGGGGAGCTGTTTTTT

d_gene: NA
len: 11
abundance: NA
v_gene: TRBV18
j_gene: TRBJ2-5
CDR3aa: CASARAETQYF
CDR3nt: TGTGCCAGCGCAAGGGCAGAGACCCAGTACTTC

d_gene: TRBD1
len: 15
abundance: many
v_gene: TRBV6-1
j_gene: TRBJ2-7
CDR3aa: CASSVRDRGDYEQYF
CDR3nt: TGTGCCAGCAGTGTCCGGGACAGGGGAGACTACGAGCAGTACTTC

d_gene: TRBD1
len: 15
abundance: many
v_gene: TRBV7-2
j_gene: TRBJ2-5
CDR3aa: CASSWDRGPSKTQYF
CDR3nt: TGTGCCAGCAGCTGGGACAGGGGGCCTTCAAAGACCCAGTACTTC

d_gene: NA
len: 15
abundance: NA
v_gene: TRBV5-1
j_gene: TRBJ2-2
CDR3aa: CASSLVRTGTGELFF
CDR3nt: TGCGCCAGCAGCTTGGTGAGGACTGGCACCGGGGAGCTGTTTTTT

d_gene: NA
len: 13
abundance: many
v_gene: TRBV11-2
j_gene: TRBJ2-2
CDR3aa: CASSLEQTGELFF
CDR3nt: TGTGCCAGCAGCTTAGAGCAAACCGGGGAGCTGTTTTTT

d_gene: NA
len: 17
abundance: few
v_gene: TRBV20-1
j_gene: TRBJ2-4
CDR3aa: CSARVGRGRDVMDIQYF
CDR3nt: TGCAGTGCTAGAGTGGGAAGGGGGCGGGATGTAATGGACATTCAGTACTTC

d_gene: NA
len: 15
abundance: NA
v_gene: TRBV4-1
j_gene: TRBJ2-4
CDR3aa: CASSKGWGEENIQYF
CDR3nt: TGCGCCAGCAGCAAAGGGTGGGGGGAAGAAAACATTCAGTACTTC

d_gene: NA
len: 11
abundance: many
v_gene: TRBV5-1
j_gene: TRBJ2-7
CDR3aa: CASRWGYEQYF
CDR3nt: TGCGCCAGCAGATGGGGTTACGAGCAGTACTTC

d_gene: TRBD1
len: 13
abundance: few
v_gene: TRBV12-3/TRBV12-4
j_gene: TRBJ2-1
CDR3aa: CASSRDSGYEQFF
CDR3nt: TGTGCCAGCAGCCGGGACAGTGGGTATGAGCAGTTCTTC

d_gene: NA
len: 15
abundance: many
v_gene: TRBV3-1
j_gene: TRBJ1-5
CDR3aa: CASSQDSYSNQPQHF
CDR3nt: TGTGCCAGCAGCCAAGACAGTTATAGCAATCAGCCCCAGCATTTT

d_gene: NA
len: 19
abundance: NA
v_gene: TRBV21-1
j_gene: TRBJ2-2
CDR3aa: CASSNQGQRGQGLSGELFF
CDR3nt: TGTGCCAGCAGCAACCAGGGGCAAAGGGGACAGGGTCTTTCCGGGGAGCTGTTTTTT

d_gene: TRBD1
len: 16
abundance: many
v_gene: TRBV9
j_gene: TRBJ1-2
CDR3aa: CASSVAAQGSPYGYTF
CDR3nt: TGTGCCAGCAGCGTAGCTGCACAGGGGTCACCATATGGCTACACCTTC

d_gene: NA
len: 14
abundance: NA
v_gene: TRBV7-9
j_gene: TRBJ1-4
CDR3aa: CASSLKRWGEKLFF
CDR3nt: TGTGCCAGCAGCTTAAAAAGATGGGGTGAAAAACTGTTTTTT

d_gene: NA
len: 14
abundance: NA
v_gene: TRBV5-1
j_gene: TRBJ2-2
CDR3aa: CASSLGDNTGELFF
CDR3nt: TGCGCCAGCAGCTTGGGGGACAACACCGGGGAGCTGTTTTTT

d_gene: NA
len: 12
abundance: few
v_gene: TRBV2
j_gene: TRBJ2-1
CDR3aa: CASSVGPRGQFF
CDR3nt: TGTGCCAGCAGTGTCGGGCCCCGGGGGCAGTTCTTC

d_gene: TRBD2
len: 16
abundance: NA
v_gene: TRBV5-1
j_gene: TRBJ2-2
CDR3aa: CASSHRTRGNTGELFF
CDR3nt: TGCGCCAGCAGCCATCGGACTAGGGGGAACACCGGGGAGCTGTTTTTT

d_gene: TRBD1
len: 16
abundance: many
v_gene: TRBV4-1
j_gene: TRBJ1-2
CDR3aa: CASSPSQGERNYGYTF
CDR3nt: TGCGCCAGCAGCCCTAGCCAGGGGGAGAGGAACTATGGCTACACCTTC

d_gene: TRBD2
len: 19
abundance: many
v_gene: TRBV18
j_gene: TRBJ2-1
CDR3aa: CASSPPLFSGTSGSHEQFF
CDR3nt: TGTGCCAGCTCACCACCTCTTTTTTCCGGGACTAGCGGGAGCCATGAGCAGTTCTTC

d_gene: NA
len: 14
abundance: NA
v_gene: TRBV5-1
j_gene: TRBJ1-1
CDR3aa: CASSLDGLFTEAFF
CDR3nt: TGCGCCAGCAGCTTAGACGGCCTTTTCACTGAAGCTTTCTTT

d_gene: TRBD1
len: 16
abundance: NA
v_gene: TRBV20-1
j_gene: TRBJ1-5
CDR3aa: CSAKTGQGGWRQPQHF
CDR3nt: TGCAGTGCTAAGACGGGACAGGGAGGTTGGAGGCAGCCCCAGCATTTT

d_gene: NA
len: 14
abundance: many
v_gene: TRBV2
j_gene: TRBJ1-5
CDR3aa: CASRGRYEAQPQHF
CDR3nt: TGTGCCAGCAGAGGACGGTATGAAGCTCAGCCCCAGCATTTT

d_gene: NA
len: 13
abundance: few
v_gene: TRBV4-2
j_gene: TRBJ1-2
CDR3aa: CASSQGTNYGYTF
CDR3nt: TGTGCCAGCAGCCAAGGGACTAACTATGGCTACACCTTC

d_gene: NA
len: 12
abundance: NA
v_gene: TRBV21-1
j_gene: TRBJ2-7
CDR3aa: CASSVENYEQYF
CDR3nt: TGTGCCAGCAGCGTTGAAAACTACGAGCAGTACTTC

d_gene: NA
len: 13
abundance: few
v_gene: TRBV5-4
j_gene: TRBJ2-5
CDR3aa: CASSLDALETQYF
CDR3nt: TGTGCCAGCAGCTTGGACGCCTTAGAGACCCAGTACTTC

d_gene: NA
len: 14
abundance: NA
v_gene: TRBV24-1
j_gene: TRBJ2-5
CDR3aa: CATSDSGPQETQYF
CDR3nt: TGTGCCACCAGTGATTCCGGACCCCAAGAGACCCAGTACTTC

d_gene: TRBD2
len: 15
abundance: few
v_gene: TRBV4-2
j_gene: TRBJ2-7
CDR3aa: CASSQGLAGDYEQYF
CDR3nt: TGTGCCAGCAGCCAAGGTCTAGCGGGGGACTACGAGCAGTACTTC

d_gene: NA
len: 15
abundance: few
v_gene: TRBV27
j_gene: TRBJ1-3
CDR3aa: CASRPTGSSGNTIYF
CDR3nt: TGTGCCAGCAGGCCCACAGGGAGCTCTGGAAACACCATATATTTT

d_gene: NA
len: 15
abundance: few
v_gene: TRBV6-5
j_gene: TRBJ1-3
CDR3aa: CASSYGSISGNTIYF
CDR3nt: TGTGCCAGCAGTTACGGCTCAATCTCTGGAAACACCATATATTTT

d_gene: NA
len: 12
abundance: many
v_gene: TRBV20-1
j_gene: TRBJ2-3
CDR3aa: CSARVDGDTQYF
CDR3nt: TGCAGTGCTAGAGTAGATGGGGATACGCAGTATTTT

d_gene: NA
len: 16
abundance: NA
v_gene: TRBV18
j_gene: TRBJ2-3
CDR3aa: CASSSLGGGYSDTQYF
CDR3nt: TGTGCCAGCTCCTCCCTAGGAGGGGGTTACTCAGATACGCAGTATTTT

d_gene: NA
len: 14
abundance: few
v_gene: TRBV30
j_gene: TRBJ2-7
CDR3aa: CAWSVWDLSYEQYF
CDR3nt: TGTGCCTGGAGTGTCTGGGACCTATCCTACGAGCAGTACTTC

d_gene: TRBD2
len: 15
abundance: few
v_gene: TRBV12-3/TRBV12-4
j_gene: TRBJ2-2
CDR3aa: CASSFSSGNARELFF
CDR3nt: TGTGCCAGCAGTTTCTCGAGCGGGAACGCCCGGGAGCTGTTTTTT

d_gene: NA
len: 14
abundance: many
v_gene: TRBV7-2
j_gene: TRBJ2-3
CDR3aa: CASSKGGITDTQYF
CDR3nt: TGTGCCAGCAGCAAGGGGGGGATCACAGATACGCAGTATTTT

d_gene: TRBD2
len: 15
abundance: few
v_gene: TRBV12-3/TRBV12-4
j_gene: TRBJ2-2
CDR3aa: CASKGAGGITGELFF
CDR3nt: TGTGCCAGCAAGGGAGCGGGGGGCATCACCGGGGAGCTGTTTTTT

d_gene: NA
len: 9
abundance: NA
v_gene: TRBV29-1
j_gene: TRBJ1-1
CDR3aa: CSGGQEAFF
CDR3nt: TGCAGCGGTGGACAGGAAGCTTTCTTT

d_gene: NA
len: 14
abundance: NA
v_gene: TRBV18
j_gene: TRBJ2-2
CDR3aa: CASSPKANTGELFF
CDR3nt: TGTGCCAGCTCACCGAAAGCGAACACCGGGGAGCTGTTTTTT

d_gene: TRBD2
len: 16
abundance: NA
v_gene: TRBV4-2
j_gene: TRBJ2-3
CDR3aa: CASSPIGGAGTDTQYF
CDR3nt: TGTGCCAGCAGCCCGATCGGGGGGGCGGGCACAGATACGCAGTATTTT

d_gene: NA
len: 14
abundance: NA
v_gene: TRBV5-4
j_gene: TRBJ2-3
CDR3aa: CASSSRDLSDTQYF
CDR3nt: TGTGCCAGCAGCTCCCGGGACTTGTCAGATACGCAGTATTTT

d_gene: TRBD2
len: 13
abundance: NA
v_gene: TRBV11-2
j_gene: TRBJ2-3
CDR3aa: CASSPGLGQGQYF
CDR3nt: TGTGCCAGCAGCCCTGGACTAGGTCAGGGGCAGTATTTT

d_gene: TRBD1
len: 18
abundance: many
v_gene: TRBV11-2
j_gene: TRBJ1-2
CDR3aa: CASSLDWRSGQGANGYTF
CDR3nt: TGTGCCAGCAGCTTAGACTGGCGATCGGGACAGGGGGCTAATGGCTACACCTTC

d_gene: NA
len: 13
abundance: NA
v_gene: TRBV30
j_gene: TRBJ1-5
CDR3aa: CAWARDSNQPQHF
CDR3nt: TGTGCCTGGGCCAGAGACAGCAATCAGCCCCAGCATTTT

d_gene: NA
len: 13
abundance: few
v_gene: TRBV29-1
j_gene: TRBJ2-2
CDR3aa: CSVLVGATGELFF
CDR3nt: TGCAGCGTTCTGGTCGGGGCCACCGGGGAGCTGTTTTTT

d_gene: NA
len: 16
abundance: many
v_gene: TRBV5-4
j_gene: TRBJ1-1
CDR3aa: CASSPTRTTGYAEAFF
CDR3nt: TGTGCCAGCAGCCCCACCAGGACCACAGGGTACGCTGAAGCTTTCTTT

d_gene: NA
len: 16
abundance: few
v_gene: TRBV20-1
j_gene: TRBJ1-1
CDR3aa: CSARPGRTSINTEAFF
CDR3nt: TGCAGTGCTAGACCTGGAAGGACATCAATAAACACTGAAGCTTTCTTT

d_gene: NA
len: 14
abundance: NA
v_gene: TRBV30
j_gene: TRBJ2-1
CDR3aa: CAWDGTKYSNEQFF
CDR3nt: TGTGCCTGGGACGGGACAAAATATTCCAATGAGCAGTTCTTC

d_gene: NA
len: 14
abundance: many
v_gene: TRBV5-5
j_gene: TRBJ2-2
CDR3aa: CASSLVANTGELFF
CDR3nt: TGTGCCAGCAGCTTGGTAGCGAACACCGGGGAGCTGTTTTTT